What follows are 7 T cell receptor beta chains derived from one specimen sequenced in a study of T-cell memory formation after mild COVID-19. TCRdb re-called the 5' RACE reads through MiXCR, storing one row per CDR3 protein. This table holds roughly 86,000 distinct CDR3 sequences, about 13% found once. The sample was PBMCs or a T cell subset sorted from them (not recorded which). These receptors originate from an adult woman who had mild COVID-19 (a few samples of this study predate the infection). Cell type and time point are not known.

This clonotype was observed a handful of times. CDR3 sequence reads: CASSPTGGASYEQYF. DNA of the CDR3: TGTGCCAGCAGTCCCACCGGGGGAGCGTCCTACGAGCAGTACTTC. The rearrangement links TRBV6-6 to TRBJ2-7; a possible D gene is TRBD2 (6 bases). The CDR3 consists of 15 residues. V shed 5 bases and J shed 1 base, with 15 bases lying between them. Per germline, CDR1 MNHNY and CDR2 SVGAGI (reference sequence).

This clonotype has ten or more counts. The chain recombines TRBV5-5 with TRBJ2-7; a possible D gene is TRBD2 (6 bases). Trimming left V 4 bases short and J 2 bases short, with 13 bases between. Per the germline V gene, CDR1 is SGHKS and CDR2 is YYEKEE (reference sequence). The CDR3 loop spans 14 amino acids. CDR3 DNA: TGTGCCAGCAGCCGTACGACGGGGGCCTACGAGCAGTACTTC. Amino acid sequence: CASSRTTGAYEQYF.

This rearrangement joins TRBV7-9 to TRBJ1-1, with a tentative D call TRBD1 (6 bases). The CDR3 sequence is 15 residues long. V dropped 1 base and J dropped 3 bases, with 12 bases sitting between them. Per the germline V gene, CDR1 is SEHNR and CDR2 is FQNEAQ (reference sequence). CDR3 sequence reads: CASSLDQGSYTEAFF. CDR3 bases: TGTGCCAGCAGCTTAGACCAGGGGTCGTACACTGAAGCTTTCTTT. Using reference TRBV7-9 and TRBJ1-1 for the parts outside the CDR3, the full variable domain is DTGVSQNPRHKITKRGQNVTFRCDPISEHNRLYWYRQTLGQGPEFLTYFQNEAQLEKSRLLSDRFSAERPKGSFSTLEIQRTEQGDSAMYLCASSLDQGSYTEAFFGQGTRLTVV.

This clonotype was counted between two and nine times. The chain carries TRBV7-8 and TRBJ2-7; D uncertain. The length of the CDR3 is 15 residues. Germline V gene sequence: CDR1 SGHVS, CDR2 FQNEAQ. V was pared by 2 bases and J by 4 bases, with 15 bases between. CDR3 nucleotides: TGTGCCAGCAGCTTACCGTCAGTCTCGTCATACGAGCAGTACTTC. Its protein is CASSLPSVSSYEQYF.

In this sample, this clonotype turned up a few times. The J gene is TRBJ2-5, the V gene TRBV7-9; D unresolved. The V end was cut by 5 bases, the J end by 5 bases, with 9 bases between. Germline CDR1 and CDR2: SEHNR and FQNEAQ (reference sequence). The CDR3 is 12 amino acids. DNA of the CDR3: TGTGCCAGCAGCAACCCCGGGGAGACCCAGTACTTC. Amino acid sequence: CASSNPGETQYF.

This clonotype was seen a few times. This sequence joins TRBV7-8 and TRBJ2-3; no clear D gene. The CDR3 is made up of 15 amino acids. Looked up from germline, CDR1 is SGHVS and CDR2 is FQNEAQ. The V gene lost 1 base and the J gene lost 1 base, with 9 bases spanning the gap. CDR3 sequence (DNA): TGTGCCAGCAGCTTAGTCTGGGTACGCACAGATACGCAGTATTTT. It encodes CASSLVWVRTDTQYF.

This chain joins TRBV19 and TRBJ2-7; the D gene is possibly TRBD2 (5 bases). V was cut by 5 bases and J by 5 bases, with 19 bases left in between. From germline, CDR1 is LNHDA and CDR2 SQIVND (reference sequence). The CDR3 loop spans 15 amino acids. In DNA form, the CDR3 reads TGTGCCAGTAGTGCAGCGGCCTCGGGCCACAACGAGCAGTACTTC. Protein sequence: CASSAAASGHNEQYF.